The 29 T cell receptor beta chains reported below all come from one sample, sequenced in a study of cytomegalovirus exposure and HLA in healthy donors. The PCR ran on 60 Vbeta and 13 Jbeta primers. TCRdb keeps only in-frame clones here, not all; method: immunoSEQ multiplex PCR. The repertoire holds under 300,000 clones, with around 90% as singletons. Specimen: PBMCs. These receptors all stem from a girl aged 2-10 years in good health and CMV-seronegative.

The rearrangement uses TRBV10-1 and TRBJ2-3; the match to TRBD2 covers 8 bases. CDR1 and CDR2 (germline): WNHNN, SYGVQD (reference sequence). This CDR3 has 14 residues. J was trimmed by 6 bases and V by 5 bases; bases with no gene match: 7. CDR3 in DNA: TGCGCCAGCAGTTTGGCCTCTAGCGGGGATACGCAGTATTTT. It yields the protein CASSLASSGDTQYF.

The V call is TRBV5-1, the J call TRBJ2-1; 7 positions match TRBD2. This CDR3 has 15 residues. With 4 bases clipped from V and 8 bases from J, the junction kept 12 bases outside the gene matches. Germline V gene sequence: CDR1 SGHRS, CDR2 YFSETQ. CDR3 DNA: TGCGCCAGCAGCAACCGGGACTACCTTATCGATGAGCAGTTCTTC. It specifies CASSNRDYLIDEQFF.

The gene calls are TRBV30 and TRBJ2-7, with 8 bases aligning to TRBD2. The germline gives CDR1 GTSNPN, CDR2 SVGIG (reference sequence). Unmatched junction bases numbered 15, after V lost 4 bases and J lost 4 bases. The CDR3 extends over 16 amino acids. The CDR3 region has the DNA TGTGCCTGGACGGTAAGGGCCACGGGGGGGCGGTACGAGCAGTACTTC. It codes for CAWTVRATGGRYEQYF.

The rearrangement joins TRBV6-1 to TRBJ2-5, with 7 bases aligning to TRBD1. TRBJ2-7 matches the DNA end more closely, so the J call is doubtful. The germline V gene encodes CDR1 MNHNS and CDR2 SASEGT. The CDR3 contains 15 residues. CDR3 sequence reads: CASELDRAVSYEQYF. CDR3 DNA: TGTGCCAGTGAATTAGACAGGGCTGTCTCCTACGAGCAGTACTTC.

The CDR3 DNA reads as TGTGCCAGCAGCTCTCGATTGGGGGCCAATCAGCCCCAGCATTTT. Amino acid sequence: CASSSRLGANQPQHF. This chain uses TRBV7-2 with TRBJ1-5, with TRBD1 as a possible D gene (6 bases). The CDR3 runs 15 residues. V lost 4 bases, J lost 3 bases, and 13 bases lay in between. Germline values: CDR1 SGHTA, CDR2 FQGNSA.

The V call is TRBV29-1, the J call TRBJ2-1; D is undetermined. Looked up from germline, CDR1 is SQVTM and CDR2 is ANQGSEA. With 3 bases removed from V and 1 base from J, the gap between germline ends came to 10 bases. This CDR3 has 14 amino acids. This chain's CDR3 is CSVDPRWSYNEQFF. CDR3 nucleotide sequence: TGCAGCGTTGACCCCAGGTGGTCCTACAATGAGCAGTTCTTC.

The rearrangement uses TRBV10-3 and TRBJ1-5, with 9 positions matching TRBD1. The CDR3 length is 16 residues. J was trimmed by 4 bases and V by 3 bases; bases with no gene match: 7. Germline V gene lookup returns CDR1 ENHRY and CDR2 SYGVKD. The CDR3 region is CAISDPLGQGNQPQHF. Written as DNA, the CDR3 is TGTGCCATCAGTGATCCCTTGGGACAGGGAAATCAGCCCCAGCATTTT.

J is TRBJ2-2 and V is TRBV30; D gene uncertain. V lost 2 bases, J lost 0 bases, and 7 bases lay in between. The CDR3 is 14 amino acids. Germline V lookup: CDR1 GTSNPN, CDR2 SVGIG (reference sequence). CDR3 nucleotides: TGTGCCTGGAGTCTCACAGCGAACACCGGGGAGCTGTTTTTT. Its translation: CAWSLTANTGELFF.

In its sample, this clone was seen once. The genes are TRBV29-1 and TRBJ2-2, with TRBD1 matching 7 bases. The CDR3 has 14 amino acids. Germline CDR1 is SQVTM and CDR2 is ANQGSEA. CDR3 in amino acids: CREDRAVRTGELFF. The CDR3, as DNA: TGCAGGGAAGACAGGGCGGTGAGGACCGGGGAGCTGTTTTTT.

The gene calls are TRBV11-2 and TRBJ1-4, with 11 bases identical to TRBD1. The CDR3 covers 16 residues. The V and J ends lost 4 bases and 7 bases, in that order; junction bases with no gene match: 8. From germline, CDR1 is SGHAT and CDR2 FQNNGV. CDR3 in amino acids: CASSYGQGARREKLFF. The DNA of the CDR3 is TGTGCCAGCAGCTACGGACAGGGGGCGCGGCGTGAAAAACTGTTTTTT.

The chain has TRBV18 and TRBJ2-3, with 8 bases that match TRBD2. The V segment lost 3 bases and the J segment 0 bases; nucleotides outside the gene matches: 2. CDR3 length equals 15 residues. CDR1 is KGHSH, CDR2 LQKENI, per germline. This CDR3 reads CASSPTSGSTDTQYF. The CDR3 DNA reads TGTGCCAGCTCACCTACTAGCGGTAGCACAGATACGCAGTATTTT.

V usage is TRBV2 and J usage is TRBJ1-6; unclear D gene. Germline CDR1 is SNHLY and CDR2 is FYNNEI. The CDR3 has 14 amino acids. Trimming removed 10 bases from V and 3 bases from J, with 13 bases in between. The CDR3 region has the DNA TGTGCCACCCACCTCGAGGGCTATAATTCACCCCTCCACTTT. It codes for CATHLEGYNSPLHF.

The rearrangement uses TRBV6-5 and TRBJ1-6, with unresolved D. CDR3 length equals 13 residues. CDR1 and CDR2 (germline): MNHEY, SVGAGI. The ends were cut back, 1 base at V and 7 bases at J, with 5 bases in the middle. CDR3 sequence: CASSYYGNSPLHF. CDR3 coding DNA: TGTGCCAGCAGTTACTACGGGAATTCACCCCTCCACTTT.

The chain couples TRBV4-1 to TRBJ2-7; 9 bases fit TRBD2. The germline CDR1 and CDR2 sequences are MGHRA and YSYEKL. The CDR3 contains 16 residues. Trimming removed 2 bases from V and 3 bases from J; junction bases left unmatched: 8. The CDR3 DNA sequence: TGCGCCAGCAGCCAAACCCACGGACTAGCGATCTACGAGCAGTACTTC. This gives the protein CASSQTHGLAIYEQYF.

The chain carries TRBV5-1 and TRBJ1-4; D is uncertain. V was shortened by 3 bases and J by 3 bases, with 15 bases between the two germline ends. Looked up from germline, CDR1 is SGHRS and CDR2 is YFSETQ. The length of the CDR3 is 16 residues. The CDR3: CASSWFSGVSNEKLFF. The CDR3 bases are TGCGCCAGCAGCTGGTTTTCCGGGGTATCTAATGAAAAACTGTTTTTT.

The V call is TRBV30, the J call TRBJ1-4; TRBD1 agrees at 10 bases. V trimming: 4 bases; J trimming: 6 bases; junction bases outside the gene matches: 11. The germline V gene has CDR1 GTSNPN and CDR2 SVGIG (reference sequence). This CDR3 spans 16 amino acids. The chain's CDR3 is CAWTPGLDRGHEKLFF. The DNA of the CDR3 is TGTGCCTGGACCCCGGGCCTCGACAGGGGGCATGAAAAACTGTTTTTT.

This sequence joins TRBV11-2 and TRBJ2-5, with TRBD2 identical over 9 bases. The last part of the DNA fits TRBJ2-7 better; the J call may be wrong. This CDR3 region has 15 residues. CDR1 SGHAT and CDR2 FQNNGV come from the germline V gene. CDR3: CASSPRTSASYEQYF. The CDR3 DNA is TGTGCCAGCAGCCCCCGGACTAGCGCCTCCTACGAGCAGTACTTC.

V is TRBV27 and J is TRBJ2-3; D is unresolved. V was pared by 0 bases and J by 4 bases, with 11 bases between. CDR1 MNHEY and CDR2 SMNVEV come from the germline V gene (reference sequence). This CDR3 is 15 amino acids long. CDR3 residues: CASSLSDISPDTQYF. The CDR3 DNA is TGTGCCAGCAGTTTATCAGACATCTCCCCAGATACGCAGTATTTT.

The rearrangement links TRBV7-8 to TRBJ2-2; 10 nucleotides match TRBD2. Germline assignment: CDR1 SGHVS and CDR2 FQNEAQ. The CDR3 totals 18 residues. V lost 1 base, J lost 2 bases, and 7 bases stayed unmatched. The CDR3 DNA follows: TGTGCCAGCAGCTTAGAGCGGGTAGCGGGGGGAAACACCGGGGAGCTGTTTTTT. Encoded protein: CASSLERVAGGNTGELFF.

The chain is built from TRBV27 and TRBJ2-1, with 12 bases fitting TRBD2. The CDR3 loop spans 15 amino acids. V lost 5 bases and J lost 6; bases outside the gene matches: 5. Germline CDR1 reads MNHEY; CDR2 reads SMNVEV (reference sequence). The CDR3 nucleotides read TGTGCCAGCAGTATGGGACTAGCGGGTGCCAATGAGCAGTTCTTC. Amino acid sequence: CASSMGLAGANEQFF.

The V call is TRBV20-1, the J call TRBJ2-7; D call uncertain. The CDR3 has 11 residues. Trimming removed 6 bases at V and 5 bases at J, with 11 bases between. CDR1 is DFQATT and CDR2 is SNEGSKA in the germline V gene (reference sequence). The CDR3 region has the DNA TGCAGTGCCCCCCTATATGACGAGCAGTACTTC. Translating it yields CSAPLYDEQYF.

The chain couples TRBV11-2 to TRBJ2-5; D call uncertain. The germline V and J ends were trimmed by 6 bases and 4 bases, with 6 bases remaining between them. The germline V gene encodes CDR1 SGHAT and CDR2 FQNNGV. This CDR3 is 11 amino acids long. CDR3 in DNA: TGTGCCAGCAGGCACGGAGAGACCCAGTACTTC. Its translation is CASRHGETQYF.

This chain joins TRBV4-1 and TRBJ2-7; 8 positions agree with TRBD1. The CDR3 has 16 residues. Germline V gene data show CDR1 as MGHRA and CDR2 as YSYEKL. The J segment lost 2 bases and the V segment lost 0 bases, leaving 6 bases of the junction unmatched. The CDR3 sequence: CASSQDLDRAPYEQYF. In nucleotides, the CDR3 is TGCGCCAGCAGCCAAGATTTGGACAGGGCACCCTACGAGCAGTACTTC.

A remark on this clone: The germline gene is not matched at one end of the junction; a read error may be the cause. The chain combines TRBV2 with TRBJ1-1; D unresolved. Germline V gene data show CDR1 as SNHLY and CDR2 as FYNNEI. CDR3 size: 12 residues. CDR3 nucleotides: TGTGCCAGCAGTGAAGCGGTGTCCACTTCCCTCTTT. It encodes CASSEAVSTSLF.

The chain is built from TRBV2 and TRBJ1-1; 7 bases fit TRBD1. The ends lost 10 bases at V and 4 bases at J; junction bases unmatched: 3. Germline lookup yields CDR1 SNHLY and CDR2 FYNNEI. CDR3 length: 11 residues. The CDR3 coding sequence is TGTGCCATCGGACAGGCCACTGAAGCTTTCTTT. Translating it yields CAIGQATEAFF.

The chain uses TRBV9 and TRBJ2-5; D is perhaps TRBD1 (5 bases). Trimming shortened V by 3 bases and J by 2 bases, and 8 bases separated the two germline ends. CDR3 length: 13 residues. Per the germline V gene, CDR1 is SGDLS and CDR2 is YYNGEE. The CDR3 DNA reads as TGTGCCAGCAGCGCTGGGGCGCAAGAGACCCAGTACTTC. Protein product: CASSAGAQETQYF.

V and J are TRBV18 and TRBJ2-1, with 7 bases matching TRBD2. The germline CDR1 and CDR2 sequences are KGHSH and LQKENI. The CDR3 extends over 16 amino acids. The J segment lost 5 bases and the V segment lost 3 bases, leaving 10 bases of the junction unmatched. The CDR3 reads CASSPMLGGLDNEQFF. CDR3 DNA sequence: TGTGCCAGCTCACCCATGTTGGGAGGGCTCGACAATGAGCAGTTCTTC. Combining the CDR3 with reference TRBV18 and TRBJ2-1 gives the whole variable domain NAGVMQNPRHLVRRRGQEARLRCSPMKGHSHVYWYRQLPEEGLKFMVYLQKENIIDESGMPKERFSAEFPKEGPSILRIQQVVRGDSAAYFCASSPMLGGLDNEQFFGPGTRLTVL.

The rearrangement joins TRBV28 to TRBJ1-3; no firm D call. CDR1 is MDHEN and CDR2 is SYDVKM in the germline V gene. With 1 base removed from V and 2 bases from J, the gap between germline ends came to 9 bases. The CDR3 consists of 15 residues. The CDR3: CASSLFGGTGNTIYF. The CDR3 nucleotides read TGTGCCAGCAGTTTATTTGGAGGGACTGGAAACACCATATATTTT. Full variable domain (missing parts from reference TRBV28 and TRBJ1-3): DVKVTQSSRYLVKRTGEKVFLECVQDMDHENMFWYRQDPGLGLRLIYFSYDVKMKEKGDIPEGYSVSREKKERFSLILESASTNQTSMYLCASSLFGGTGNTIYFGEGSWLTVV.

The chain couples TRBV9 to TRBJ1-2; D is undetermined. In germline, CDR1 is SGDLS, CDR2 YYNGEE. The V end was cut by 0 bases, the J end by 1 base, with 7 bases between. The CDR3 totals 14 residues. CDR3 DNA: TGTGCCAGCAGCGTAGGCCAGATTAACTATGGCTACACCTTC. As protein: CASSVGQINYGYTF.